The following is a T cell receptor (beta chain) sequence with its context. Its target is unknown. These data belong to a study of lymphopenia after photon versus proton radiotherapy. Study results and limitations: Oligoclonal CD8+ Temra expansion after nadir drove photon patients' diversity drop. Proton therapy kept repertoires fairly stable, unlike photons, which gained effector/memory cells. In patients who died, overall survival fell as post-nadir TCR diversity dropped more.

The repertoire was sequenced with immunoSEQ multiplex PCR; TCRdb's copy has only in-frame clones and lacks some. The top ten clones hold over 20% of a sample with some 25,000 clones, over 80% of them seen once. Sequences were derived from peripheral blood, sampled from a patient treated with proton-based radiotherapy. The clonotype comes from a woman aged 70-85 years with pancreatic cancer.

CDR3 coding DNA: TGTGCCAGCAGTAGAGAGAGACAGGTCGAAAACTACGAGCAGTACTTC. Protein sequence: CASSRERQVENYEQYF. This rearrangement joins TRBV27 to TRBJ2-7; D is perhaps TRBD1 (6 bases). V was trimmed by 5 bases and J by 3 bases, leaving 20 bases between them. The germline CDR1 and CDR2 sequences are MNHEY and SMNVEV (reference sequence). The CDR3 is 16 residues long.